These T cell receptor beta chains were read from a single sample in a study of CD8+CD57+ T cells in acquired aplastic anemia. MiXCR, run by TCRdb on the reads, gives a single entry per CDR3 protein. The sample yields roughly 150,000 distinct CDR3 sequences, 35% to 55% seen once. Sequencing was carried out using sorted CD4+, CD8+, or CD8+CD57+ T cells (not recorded which) from PBMCs. The receptor set was obtained from a human donor in good health. Each CDR3 is given with its conserved first and last residue. The D gene is left open where the match is weak. Clone size appears in some rows only: once, few, many, or a class for an expanded clone.

.,TRBV29-1,TRBJ2-7,many,TGCAGCGTTGAAGATTTTCGGTCCCCAAGCTCCTACGAGCAGTACTTC,CSVEDFRSPSSYEQYF
.,TRBV24-1,TRBJ2-1,few,TGTGCCACCAGTTGGTCGGTCGCCAGGGAGCAGTTCTTC,CATSWSVAREQFF
.,TRBV20-1,TRBJ2-7,many,TGCAGTGCTAGAGATGCAGGACCCACCCCCGACGAGCAGTACTTC,CSARDAGPTPDEQYF
TRBD2,TRBV20-1,TRBJ2-7,.,TGCAGTGCCAAACCCGGGACTAGCGGGAGTTACGAGCAGTACTTC,CSAKPGTSGSYEQYF
TRBD2,TRBV7-3,TRBJ2-1,.,TGTGCCAGCAGACTAGCGGGAGCCAATGAGCAGTTCTTC,CASRLAGANEQFF
.,TRBV24-1,TRBJ2-7,many,TGTGCCACCAGCCCGGTCAGGTTGCCCTACGAGCAGTACTTC,CATSPVRLPYEQYF
.,TRBV28,TRBJ2-7,few,TGTGCCAGCAGTTACATTGACCTTTACGAGCAGTACTTC,CASSYIDLYEQYF
.,TRBV29-1,TRBJ1-2,once,TGCAGCGTTGTACCTGGCAGGGATACGGGGGGCTACACCTTC,CSVVPGRDTGGYTF
TRBD2,TRBV9,TRBJ2-3,many,TGTGCCAGCAGCTTACGACTAGCGGGATGGGGGAATACGCAGTATTTT,CASSLRLAGWGNTQYF
TRBD2,TRBV24-1,TRBJ2-1,.,TGTGCCACCAGTGATTTAAGCGGGGGGGTCTACAATGAGCAGTTCTTC,CATSDLSGGVYNEQFF
.,TRBV19,TRBJ1-5,many,TGTGCCAGTAGCACCACACGGGGTGGTCAGCCCCAGCATTTT,CASSTTRGGQPQHF
TRBD1,TRBV24-1,TRBJ2-7,medium-sized,TGTGCCACCAGTGATGGGACAGGGGGCAGCTACGAGCAGTACTTC,CATSDGTGGSYEQYF
.,TRBV20-1,TRBJ1-1,.,TGCAGTGCTAGACAGCCCCTGCAGGGATCCACTGAAGCTTTCTTT,CSARQPLQGSTEAFF
TRBD2,TRBV9,TRBJ2-7,.,TGTGCCAGCAGCGTAGGGACTAGCGGGGCCCCCTACGAGCAGTACTTC,CASSVGTSGAPYEQYF
.,TRBV7-9,TRBJ1-6,.,TGTGCCAGCAGCTTTTTTGAAGGGCTTTCACCCCTCCACTTT,CASSFFEGLSPLHF
TRBD1,TRBV4-1,TRBJ1-5,many,TGCGCCAGCAGCTCGGGACAGGGGAATTGGAATCAGCCCCAGCATTTT,CASSSGQGNWNQPQHF
.,TRBV15,TRBJ1-1,.,TGTGCCACCAGCAGAGGGGTTGTTGGCACTGAAGCTTTCTTT,CATSRGVVGTEAFF
.,TRBV25-1,TRBJ2-7,.,TGTGCCAGCAGTGGACAAACCTACGAGCAGTACTTC,CASSGQTYEQYF
.,TRBV28,TRBJ2-7,.,TGTGCCAGCAGATCTCCTAGCTCCTACGAGCAGTACTTC,CASRSPSSYEQYF
.,TRBV20-1,TRBJ2-7,medium-sized,TGCAGTGCTAGAATGGGAAGCTCCTACGAGCAGTACTTC,CSARMGSSYEQYF
.,TRBV7-8,TRBJ1-2,many,TGTGCCAGCAGCCAAGGGCCCTATGGCTACACCTTC,CASSQGPYGYTF
.,TRBV10-3,TRBJ2-7,.,TGTGCCATCAGCCCGGGACTCCAAGGCTACGAGCAGTACTTC,CAISPGLQGYEQYF
TRBD1,TRBV19,TRBJ2-1,.,TGTGCCAGTAGTATGGGACAGGGAGGGCAGTTCTTC,CASSMGQGGQFF
.,TRBV25-1,TRBJ2-7,many,TGTGCCAGCAGTGAATACGGGCGCGGCCCAAGAGGCGACGAGCAGTACTTC,CASSEYGRGPRGDEQYF
.,TRBV24-1,TRBJ2-5,many,TGTGCCACCAGTGATTCTCTCAGCAAGGGGGTAGAGACCCAGTACTTC,CATSDSLSKGVETQYF
TRBD2,TRBV7-8,TRBJ2-1,.,TGTGCCAGCAGGGGACTAGCGGGGGGAGGTGAGCAGTTCTTC,CASRGLAGGGEQFF
.,TRBV6-1,TRBJ1-5,.,TGTGCCAGCAGGGGAACAGGTCAGCCCCAGCATTTT,CASRGTGQPQHF
TRBD2,TRBV7-3,TRBJ2-1,.,TGTGTTAGCGCCGCCGGACTAGCCCTATACAATGAGCAGTTCTTC,CVSAAGLALYNEQFF
.,TRBV20-1,TRBJ2-7,many,TGCAGTGCTACCGACAGGTTCGTCTACGAGCAGTACTTC,CSATDRFVYEQYF
.,TRBV28,TRBJ1-6,.,TGTGCCAGCAGTTTGCGGGATTATAATTCACCCCTCCACTTT,CASSLRDYNSPLHF
.,TRBV2,TRBJ1-5,many,TGTGCCAGGGGGGGCCCGGATAGCAATCAGCCCCAGCATTTT,CARGGPDSNQPQHF
TRBD2,TRBV5-1,TRBJ2-1,.,TGCGCCAGCAGCTTTGCGGGACTAGCGGGAGGGATTCTGGGCAATGAGCAGTTCTTC,CASSFAGLAGGILGNEQFF
TRBD1,TRBV29-1,TRBJ1-5,few,TGCAGCGTTCGGGACAGGGAGCGCAATCAGCCCCAGCATTTT,CSVRDRERNQPQHF
TRBD1,TRBV24-1,TRBJ1-1,once,TGTGCCACCAGTGACGCCTCCGGGACAGGAGCTGAAGCTTTCTTT,CATSDASGTGAEAFF
TRBD2,TRBV7-2,TRBJ2-7,few,TGTGCCAGCAGGGGACTAGCGGGGCCCTACGAGCAGTACTTC,CASRGLAGPYEQYF
TRBD1,TRBV6-1,TRBJ2-3,once,TGTGCCAGCAGGACAGGGGGGAGCACAGATACGCAGTATTTT,CASRTGGSTDTQYF
.,TRBV4-3,TRBJ1-2,few,TGCGCCAGCAGCCAAGGGTCCCACGCACAGGGATGGAACTATGGCTACACCTTC,CASSQGSHAQGWNYGYTF
.,TRBV11-2,TRBJ2-5,.,TGTGCCAGCAGGGGGAGGTGGGAGACCCAGTACTTC,CASRGRWETQYF
TRBD2,TRBV7-8,TRBJ2-5,.,TGTGCCAGCAGCTTAGTGGGGGTCAGCGGGGGGCTCCTGACCCAGTACTTC,CASSLVGVSGGLLTQYF
.,TRBV20-1,TRBJ2-3,many,TGCAGTGAAAGGGGAAGCACAGATACGCAGTATTTT,CSERGSTDTQYF
.,TRBV5-8,TRBJ2-7,many,TGTGCCAGCAGCTTGGGGTTCGGGATCGTCATGAGGGAGCAGTACTTC,CASSLGFGIVMREQYF
TRBD1,TRBV13,TRBJ1-2,many,TGTGCCAGCAGCTTACGACAGGGGGAAGGCGGCTACACCTTC,CASSLRQGEGGYTF
.,TRBV29-1,TRBJ2-1,.,TGCAGCGTTGAAGAGGGGGCCAATGAGCAGTTCTTC,CSVEEGANEQFF
.,TRBV5-4,TRBJ2-1,.,TGTGCCAGCAGCCCGAAAGTCCAGGGACCCTACAATGAGCAGTTCTTC,CASSPKVQGPYNEQFF
.,TRBV11-3,TRBJ2-5,many,TGTGCCAGCAGCCAGGGCAAGCGGGACACCCAAGAGACCCAGTACTTC,CASSQGKRDTQETQYF
TRBD1,TRBV19,TRBJ1-2,many,TGTGCCAGTAGTCAACCAGGACAGGGGGTCTATGGCTACACCTTC,CASSQPGQGVYGYTF
.,TRBV7-3,TRBJ2-5,many,TGTGCCAGCAGCTCGGGGACAGCCGGGGGGACCCAGTACTTC,CASSSGTAGGTQYF
.,TRBV5-1,TRBJ1-4,.,TGCGCCAGCAGCTTGAGAGGACAGCCACACAATGAAAAACTGTTTTTT,CASSLRGQPHNEKLFF
.,TRBV10-1,TRBJ2-7,many,TGCGCCAGCAGTGAAGGTGGGATCCCCTACGAGCAGTACTTC,CASSEGGIPYEQYF
.,TRBV7-9,TRBJ2-5,.,TGTGCCAGCAGCCTACCTAGGGGAGAGACCCAGTACTTC,CASSLPRGETQYF
TRBD1,TRBV7-8,TRBJ1-4,.,TGTGCCAGCAGGGGACAGCGTAATGAAAAACTGTTTTTT,CASRGQRNEKLFF
.,TRBV29-1,TRBJ2-1,.,TGCAGCGTTGAAGAGAGGGGCCAGCGCTACAATGAGCAGTTCTTC,CSVEERGQRYNEQFF
.,TRBV6-2/TRBV6-3,TRBJ1-2,many,TGTGCCAGCCGCCCCCCGGGCCAGGGAAACTATGGCTACACCTTC,CASRPPGQGNYGYTF
.,TRBV29-1,TRBJ1-2,.,TGCAGCGTTGGCGGAACGGAGGGATATGGCTACACCTTC,CSVGGTEGYGYTF
TRBD1,TRBV14,TRBJ2-7,many,TGTGCCAGCAGCCAAGTTGGACAGGGGTCCTACGAGCAGTACTTC,CASSQVGQGSYEQYF
TRBD1,TRBV25-1,TRBJ1-6,.,TGTGCTACCTCAAACGTGGGACAGGGGGCCTGGGGTAATTCACCCCTCCACTTT,CATSNVGQGAWGNSPLHF
.,TRBV2,TRBJ1-2,.,TGTGCCAGCAGTGAAAGGGGGGCAGCCTATGGCTACACCTTC,CASSERGAAYGYTF